This T cell receptor beta chain emerged from a study of blood T cell repertoires in COVID-19. Study at large: Both acute and convalescent COVID-19 samples were obtained from the United States, Italy and Spain. PBMCs, B-cell-depleted T cells, or T cells provided the cDNA or gDNA that made up the material.

Methods used by the authors: Estimation of nucleated cell counts relied on the amplification of reference gene primers. Method: immunoSEQ multiplex PCR; TCRdb's copy keeps in-frame clones and lacks some. V and J calls and clone size come straight from that table; D and trimming were deduced from the DNA. The sample holds around 250,000 clones; about nine tenths are singletons and the top ten take approximately 10%. This CDR3 region has 15 residues. The V gene end was trimmed by 5 bases and the J gene end by 0 bases; junction bases not matched to a gene: 4. CDR1 and CDR2 (germline): SGHDT, YYEEEE. The chain is built from TRBV5-6 and TRBJ2-1, with 8 bases matching TRBD1. The sequencing input was peripheral blood. This sequence originates from a man aged 35-49 years with active or convalescent COVID-19. For the CDR3, the DNA is TGTGCCAGCAGATCGGACAGGGCCTCCTACAATGAGCAGTTCTTC. This sequence encodes CASRSDRASYNEQFF.